The T cell receptor (beta chain) described here comes from a study of T cell responses to AZD1222 COVID-19 vaccine. Whole-study findings and limits: It should be noted that donors were predominantly white British and more often female, and clonal diversity was possibly underestimated. Mapped onto spike, vaccine-associated CD4 TCRs spanned it and were dominant at 160-218 and 743-854.

The assay was immunoSEQ multiplex PCR, and TCRdb's table has in-frame clones only and misses some. The profile shows roughly 150,000 clones, about 88% of them singletons. The CDR3 runs 12 residues. Germline lookup yields CDR1 SGHNT and CDR2 YYREEE (reference sequence). V gave up 5 bases and J gave up 5 bases; unmatched junction bases: 2. A note on this clone: Its antigen remains unidentified.

The gene calls are TRBV5-4 and TRBJ2-7; 9 nucleotides line up with TRBD2. The TCR sequence derives from an adult who had recovered from COVID-19. The sample in question was peripheral blood, obtained after recovery from COVID-19. The chain's CDR3 is CASRGTSNEQYF. DNA for the CDR3: TGTGCCAGCAGAGGGACTAGCAACGAGCAGTACTTC.